This entry concerns a single T cell receptor beta chain. This specimen belongs to a study of cytotoxic CD8 clonotypes in ibrutinib-treated CLL. Overall study: Researchers reported about a dozen relapsed/refractory and 15 treatment-naive patients, 17 of them IGHV unmutated.

Trimming pared 4 bases from V and 7 bases from J, leaving 13 bases between. The CDR3 covers 13 residues. CDR1 is LNHNV and CDR2 is YYDKDF in the germline V gene (reference sequence). Sequencing used immunoSEQ multiplex PCR; TCRdb keeps in-frame clones, though not all of them. The sample lists 55,000 to 85,000 clones; about nine tenths were seen once. The sample was PBMCs, taken after 12 months of ibrutinib treatment. This sequence was found in a human donor with chronic lymphocytic leukemia. The rearrangement uses TRBV15 and TRBJ1-2; possible D gene TRBD1, 5 bases. DNA for the CDR3: TGTGCCACCAGCATAAGGGGTAGGAGTGGCTACACCTTC. Its translation: CATSIRGRSGYTF.